This T cell receptor beta chain is drawn from a study of CD8 T cells in ankylosing spondylitis. Overall study findings and caveats: Those disease-linked clones were CD8+; they were also relatively rare in peripheral blood.

In its sample, this clonotype was seen many times. Its antigen remains unidentified. Each CDR3 protein gets one entry after TCRdb re-called the 5' RACE reads with MiXCR. The data show about 140,000 distinct CDR3 sequences, about an eighth seen once. Per germline, CDR1 SEHNR and CDR2 FQNEAQ (reference sequence). This CDR3 has 12 residues. Trimming removed 1 base from V and 7 bases from J, with 7 bases in between. Sequencing input: blood, either unsorted or a sorted T cell fraction (not recorded which). This sequence joins TRBV7-9 and TRBJ1-1; D unresolved. This clonotype was sampled from a female donor with ankylosing spondylitis or in good health (not recorded which). The CDR3 DNA is TGTGCCAGCAGCTTAGGAGAGAATGAAGCTTTCTTT. It translates to CASSLGENEAFF.